Detailed here is one TCR beta chain. As yet, its antigen is unknown. The record originates from a study of CD4 T cells in relation to SARS-CoV-2 and coronaviruses. Study-wide context: PBMCs were cultured with antigen for roughly 9 days before TCR beta sequencing.

CDR1 is SGHRS, CDR2 YFSETQ, per germline. Trimming shortened V by 1 base and J by 6 bases, and 15 bases separated the two germline ends. The CDR3 consists of 15 residues. Data came from immunoSEQ multiplex PCR; TCRdb stores just in-frame clones and leaves some out. Altogether roughly 30,000 clones are present, 65% to 80% being singletons, with the ten largest covering 3% to 4%. The receptor's source is an adult with COVID-19. J is TRBJ2-3 and V is TRBV5-1; D unclear. The material sequenced was memory CD4+ T cells from PBMCs, cultured in vitro. The CDR3 region has the DNA TGCGCCAGCAGCTTGAATCTAAATGTAGGGGATACGCAGTATTTT. This sequence encodes CASSLNLNVGDTQYF.